The 18 T cell receptor beta chains in this list originate from one sample, sequenced in a study of T-cell memory formation after mild COVID-19. TCRdb analysed the 5' RACE reads with MiXCR anew, one entry per CDR3 protein. The sample has about 110,000 distinct CDR3 sequences, 15% to 20% seen once. Material for sequencing was PBMCs or a T cell subset sorted from them (not recorded which). The receptor source for this set is an adult woman who had mild COVID-19 (a few samples of this study predate the infection). Cell type and time point are not known.

This clonotype appeared a few times. The gene calls are TRBV12-3 or TRBV12-4 and TRBJ2-5, with D hard to call. CDR3 length: 14 residues. Trimming stripped 3 bases from V and 2 bases from J, with 10 bases between. CDR3 sequence: CASSFRELQETQYF. In nucleotides, the CDR3 is TGTGCCAGCAGTTTCAGAGAACTTCAAGAGACCCAGTACTTC.

The chain carries TRBV12-3 or TRBV12-4 and TRBJ2-7; D is perhaps TRBD1 or TRBD2 (5 bases each). The ends were cut back, 2 bases at V and 1 base at J, with 15 bases in the middle. The CDR3 has 16 residues. The CDR3 reads CASSLRNRDGSYEQYF. The DNA for the CDR3 is TGTGCCAGCAGTTTAAGAAACCGGGACGGGTCCTACGAGCAGTACTTC.

This clonotype showed up just a few times. The chain links TRBV7-6 to TRBJ2-7, with D tentatively TRBD1 (6 bases). The germline gives CDR1 SGHVS, CDR2 FNYEAQ. The V end was cut by 4 bases, the J end by 0 bases, with 16 bases between. The CDR3 sequence is 16 residues long. CDR3 in amino acids: CASSSLQGYSSYEQYF. The DNA for the CDR3 is TGTGCCAGCAGCTCCCTACAGGGTTATAGCTCCTACGAGCAGTACTTC.

The chain couples TRBV25-1 to TRBJ2-7, with D possibly being TRBD1 (7 bases). With 5 bases removed from V and 6 bases from J, the gap between germline ends came to 20 bases. This CDR3 region has 15 residues. Germline CDR1 MGHDK, CDR2 SYGVNS. CDR3 sequence (DNA): TGTGCCAGCAGTTCGTCTCAGGGGGGAAAGGGCGAGCAGTACTTC. Protein: CASSSSQGGKGEQYF.

The J gene is TRBJ1-5, the V gene TRBV15, with D hard to call. CDR1 is LNHNV, CDR2 YYDKDF, per germline (reference sequence). The CDR3 has 13 amino acids. Deletions cut 5 bases from V and 6 bases from J, with 11 bases between. CDR3 amino acids: CATSPGVRQPQHF. CDR3 coding DNA: TGTGCCACCAGCCCGGGAGTACGTCAGCCCCAGCATTTT.

This clonotype was observed a few times. The chain employs TRBV4-1 and TRBJ1-1; D not resolved. The CDR3 consists of 16 residues. The germline V gene encodes CDR1 MGHRA and CDR2 YSYEKL. Deletions cut 2 bases from V and 0 bases from J, with 13 bases between. The CDR3, as DNA: TGCGCCAGCAGCCAACCCAGAGTAGGGCTGAACACTGAAGCTTTCTTT. It yields the protein CASSQPRVGLNTEAFF.

The chain couples TRBV5-5 to TRBJ1-5; D perhaps matches TRBD1 (5 bases). Trimming left V 4 bases short and J 3 bases short, with 17 bases between. This CDR3 contains 16 residues. Germline V gene data show CDR1 as SGHKS and CDR2 as YYEKEE (reference sequence). For the CDR3, the DNA is TGTGCCAGCAGCCCGTCGGGGGGTAATCCCAATCAGCCCCAGCATTTT. Protein product: CASSPSGGNPNQPQHF.

The V gene is TRBV5-1, the J gene TRBJ2-7; weak D call: TRBD1 (9 bases). Germline CDR1 is SGHRS and CDR2 is YFSETQ. The CDR3 loop spans 15 amino acids. Between the trimmed V and J ends, which lost 4 bases and 6 bases, there was a span of 20 bases. This CDR3 reads CASSPIAGQGTEQYF. CDR3 DNA: TGCGCCAGCAGCCCGATAGCGGGACAGGGAACCGAGCAGTACTTC.

This clonotype was observed a few times. J is TRBJ1-1 and V is TRBV29-1; D ambiguous. With 2 bases removed from V and 8 bases from J, the gap between germline ends came to 3 bases. The CDR3 covers 9 residues. CDR1 and CDR2 from the germline V gene are SQVTM and ANQGSEA. The CDR3 bases are TGCAGCGTTGAATGGGAAGCTTTCTTT. It encodes CSVEWEAFF.

This clonotype was found a few times. The chain employs TRBV7-9 and TRBJ2-6, with no clear D. Germline CDR1 and CDR2: SEHNR and FQNEAQ (reference sequence). V shed 0 bases and J shed 4 bases, with 13 bases lying between them. This CDR3 region has 17 residues. In DNA form, the CDR3 reads TGTGCCAGCAGCTTAGCGGCTCCAGGAACCGGGGCCAACGTCCTGACTTTC. It translates to CASSLAAPGTGANVLTF.

This clonotype was seen many times. The J gene is TRBJ1-2, the V gene TRBV5-5, with D unresolved. Per the germline V gene, CDR1 is SGHKS and CDR2 is YYEKEE (reference sequence). V was cut by 1 base and J by 7 bases, with 20 bases left in between. The CDR3 runs to 16 residues. The CDR3 loop reads CASSLKVPATRGGYTF. CDR3 nucleotides: TGTGCCAGCAGCTTGAAGGTCCCCGCGACACGGGGTGGCTACACCTTC.

This clonotype has a count of ten or more. The J gene is TRBJ2-1, the V gene TRBV7-3; D gene unclear. This CDR3 has 16 residues. CDR1 is SGHTA, CDR2 FQGTGA, per germline. V shed 0 bases and J shed 3 bases, with 12 bases lying between them. CDR3 nucleotides: TGTGCCAGCAGCTTAACTAGCTCTACCTACTACAATGAGCAGTTCTTC. It specifies CASSLTSSTYYNEQFF. Combining the CDR3 with reference TRBV7-3 and TRBJ2-1 gives the whole variable domain GAGVSQTPSNKVTEKGKYVELRCDPISGHTALYWYRQSLGQGPEFLIYFQGTGAADDSGLPNDRFFAVRPEGSVSTLKIQRTERGDSAVYLCASSLTSSTYYNEQFFGPGTRLTVL.

The chain links TRBV5-1 to TRBJ1-2; 7 nucleotides agree with TRBD1. Looked up from germline, CDR1 is SGHRS and CDR2 is YFSETQ. Losses at the gene ends were 4 bases for V and 8 bases for J; bases not matched to a gene: 8. The length of the CDR3 is 13 residues. CDR3 nucleotides: TGCGCCAGCAGCCTCGGACAGGTGGGCGGCTACACCTTC. Residues: CASSLGQVGGYTF. The complete variable domain, with remaining parts taken from reference TRBV5-1 and TRBJ1-2, reads KAGVTQTPRYLIKTRGQQVTLSCSPISGHRSVSWYQQTPGQGLQFLFEYFSETQRNKGNFPGRFSGRQFSNSRSEMNVSTLELGDSALYLCASSLGQVGGYTFGSGTRLTVV.

Here the CDR3 DNA reads TGTGCCAGCAGCCCGCGGACAGTCTCCTACAATGAGCAGTTCTTC. It is translated as CASSPRTVSYNEQFF. The rearrangement links TRBV7-9 to TRBJ2-1, with a tentative D call TRBD1 (6 bases). Looked up from germline, CDR1 is SEHNR and CDR2 is FQNEAQ (reference sequence). Trimming took off 5 bases at V and 0 bases at J, with 11 bases between the two ends. CDR3 size: 15 residues.

This clonotype was counted between two and nine times. The chain carries TRBV7-9 and TRBJ1-1; D gene unclear. This CDR3 contains 16 residues. V gave up 0 bases and J gave up 0 bases, with 11 bases separating them. Germline V gene data show CDR1 as SEHNR and CDR2 as FQNEAQ (reference sequence). CDR3 region: CASSLALIGLNTEAFF. The CDR3 bases are TGTGCCAGCAGCTTAGCACTTATTGGGTTGAACACTGAAGCTTTCTTT.

The chain is built from TRBV5-1 and TRBJ2-1; maybe TRBD2 (10 bases). This CDR3 region has 18 residues. Trimming stripped 4 bases from V and 5 bases from J, with 25 bases between. The germline gives CDR1 SGHRS, CDR2 YFSETQ. CDR3 bases: TGCGCCAGCAGCCCAACAGGGGGCCTAGCGGGAGAGGACAATGAGCAGTTCTTC. Its protein is CASSPTGGLAGEDNEQFF.

V is TRBV2 and J is TRBJ1-2, with D hard to call. CDR1 SNHLY and CDR2 FYNNEI come from the germline V gene. V gave up 6 bases and J gave up 8 bases, with 16 bases separating them. The CDR3 totals 13 residues. The DNA for the CDR3 is TGTGCCAGCAGGGTACCTGGCGAGAGCGGCTACACCTTC. It encodes CASRVPGESGYTF.

The V call is TRBV4-1, the J call TRBJ2-2; the D gene is possibly TRBD1 (7 bases). Deletions cut 11 bases from V and 5 bases from J, with 21 bases between. The germline V gene encodes CDR1 MGHRA and CDR2 YSYEKL. The CDR3 spans 15 residues. DNA for the CDR3: TGCGCCTCAAAACAGGAGGGGGCGTGGACCGGGGAGCTGTTTTTT. Translation gives CASKQEGAWTGELFF.